In its sample, the clone carrying this T cell receptor beta chain was seen once. Its antigen is still unknown. CDR3 length equals 16 residues. Trimming took 3 bases from V and 5 from J, leaving 17 bases between them. Germline values: CDR1 LNHDA, CDR2 SQIVND (reference sequence). This sample was included in a study of glioma-infiltrating T cells. The overall study: Samples included WHO grade II oligodendrogliomas or astrocytomas and initial-diagnosis grade IV glioblastomas. Overall study results and limits: Signature shared blood CDR3 motifs were enriched in low-divergence and depleted in high-divergence patients. Very few CDR3 sequences were shared between tissue and blood. Non-neoplastic patients had below-expected tissue-blood divergence, while all gliomas exceeded expectation.

Amplification of TCR alpha and beta CDR3 regions from RNA used iRepertoire nested multiplex PCR. MiXCR was run by TCRdb on the multiplex PCR reads, yielding one entry per CDR3 protein. This table holds about 400,000 distinct CDR3 sequences, 41% found once. This chain joins TRBV19 and TRBJ1-5, with D possibly being TRBD1 (5 bases). This clonotype was obtained from a human donor with low-grade glioma or glioblastoma, undergoing nonglioma brain surgery, or in good health (not recorded which). Material: glioma tissue, nonneoplastic brain tissue, or PBMCs (not recorded which). The CDR3, as DNA: TGTGCCAGTAGTATCATCCGGGGGGGAAGGGATCAGCCCCAGCATTTT. Its translation: CASSIIRGGRDQPQHF.